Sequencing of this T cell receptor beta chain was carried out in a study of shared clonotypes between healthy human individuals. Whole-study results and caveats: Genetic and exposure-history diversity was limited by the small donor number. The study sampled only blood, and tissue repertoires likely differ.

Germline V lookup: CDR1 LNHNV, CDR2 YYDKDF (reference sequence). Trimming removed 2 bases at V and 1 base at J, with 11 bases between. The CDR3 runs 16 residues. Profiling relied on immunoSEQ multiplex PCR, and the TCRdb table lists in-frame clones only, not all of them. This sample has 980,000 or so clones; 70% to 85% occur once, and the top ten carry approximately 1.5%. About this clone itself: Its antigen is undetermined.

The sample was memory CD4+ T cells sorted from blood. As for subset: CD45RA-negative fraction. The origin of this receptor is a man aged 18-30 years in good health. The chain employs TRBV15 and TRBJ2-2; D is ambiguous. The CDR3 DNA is TGTGCCACCAGCAGAAACAACCTCCTGAACACCGGGGAGCTGTTTTTT. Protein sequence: CATSRNNLLNTGELFF.